These T cell receptor beta chains were read from a single sample in a study of early stage breast cancer tumors. Generated by immunoSEQ multiplex PCR, the TCRdb table keeps only in-frame clones and is missing some. The sample carries several thousand clones, 71% recorded once. Sample: normal breast tissue next to the tumor. These receptors all come from a person aged 55 to 75 with breast cancer. Both conserved end residues are part of each CDR3. D genes are given only for firm matches. Only some rows state a clone size, as once, few, many or a class for expanded clones.

v_call	d_call	j_call	clone_size	cdr3_nt	cdr3_aa
TRBV9	NA	TRBJ1-1	medium-sized	TGTGCCAGCAGCGTAGCCAGGGGCGGCCCCGGAAACACTGAAGCTTTCTTT	CASSVARGGPGNTEAFF
TRBV11-2	NA	TRBJ1-1	NA	TGTGCCAGCAGCACAAGGCGGGCCACTGAAGCTTTCTTT	CASSTRRATEAFF
TRBV7-2	NA	TRBJ2-5	NA	TGTGCCAGCAGGGCCAACGGGGGGCGCGCCTACCAAGAGACCCAGTACTTC	CASRANGGRAYQETQYF
TRBV30	NA	TRBJ2-3	once	TGTGCCTGGAGTAGAACTAGGAGCACAGATACGCAGTATTTT	CAWSRTRSTDTQYF
TRBV19	TRBD2	TRBJ2-5	NA	TGTGCCAGTAGTATTCTGCGGGGGGAGACCCAGTACTTC	CASSILRGETQYF
TRBV29-1	TRBD2	TRBJ2-5	NA	TGCAGCGTTGACGGGACTAGCGGGAGCCCCCAGGAGACCCAGTACTTC	CSVDGTSGSPQETQYF
TRBV19	TRBD1	TRBJ1-4	NA	TGTGCCAGTAGTAAGGGGACAGTCCCAACTAATGAAAAACTGTTTTTT	CASSKGTVPTNEKLFF
TRBV6-5	NA	TRBJ1-5	once	TGTGCCAGCAGCGCATCGGCAGGTCTCAATCAGCCCCAGCATTTT	CASSASAGLNQPQHF
TRBV5-6	TRBD2	TRBJ2-3	NA	TGTGCCAGCAGCAGACTAGCGGGGGAAGATACGCAGTATTTT	CASSRLAGEDTQYF
TRBV11-3	TRBD2	TRBJ2-5	NA	TGTGCCAGCAGCTCTTATGGACTAGCGGGAGCCCAAGAGACCCAGTACTTC	CASSSYGLAGAQETQYF
TRBV11-3	NA	TRBJ2-7	few	TGTGCCAGCAGCTTTAAGGCAGGGCCAGTTACCTACGAGCAGTACTTC	CASSFKAGPVTYEQYF
TRBV7-2	TRBD2	TRBJ2-1	NA	TGTGCCAGCAGCCTAACTAGCGGGAAGAATAATGAGCAGTTCTTC	CASSLTSGKNNEQFF
TRBV18	TRBD1	TRBJ1-1	NA	TGTGCCAGCTCACCGCAGACAGGGAATCTGAACACTGAAGCTTTCTTT	CASSPQTGNLNTEAFF
TRBV2	TRBD1	TRBJ1-1	few	TGTGCCAGCAGTGAAGGACAGGGTGGGGATGAAGCTTTCTTT	CASSEGQGGDEAFF
TRBV28	TRBD1	TRBJ1-5	NA	TGTGCCAGCAGTTTACGACAGGGGATAGGGCAGCCCCAGCATTTT	CASSLRQGIGQPQHF
TRBV7-2	NA	TRBJ1-3	few	TGTGCCAGCAGCGCGGGGGGCAGGCCCAGCTCTGGAAACACCATATATTTT	CASSAGGRPSSGNTIYF
TRBV6-4	NA	TRBJ2-1	once	TGTGCCAGCAGTGACACCGGGAGCTCCTACAATGAGCAGTTCTTC	CASSDTGSSYNEQFF
TRBV5-6	TRBD1	TRBJ1-4	NA	TGTGCCAGCAGATCGCGGGACAGGTTTAATGAAAAACTGTTTTTT	CASRSRDRFNEKLFF
TRBV5-1	TRBD2	TRBJ2-2	few	TGCGCCAGCAGCCCGGGACTAGCGGGAGCTACCGGGGAGCTGTTTTTT	CASSPGLAGATGELFF
TRBV6-4	TRBD1	TRBJ2-3	NA	TGTGCCAGCAGTGAGGGGACAGGGGGCGCAGATACGCAGTATTTT	CASSEGTGGADTQYF
TRBV7-2	TRBD2	TRBJ2-1	few	TGTGCCAGCAGCCCGACTAGCGGGAGACTTAATGAGCAGTTCTTC	CASSPTSGRLNEQFF
TRBV4-2	TRBD1	TRBJ1-2	NA	TGTGCCAGCAGCCAGGGACAGAACTCAGACTATGGCTACACCTTC	CASSQGQNSDYGYTF
TRBV11-2	TRBD1	TRBJ1-1	few	TGTGCCAGCAGCAAGGAGGGACAGATCGCTTTCTTT	CASSKEGQIAFF
TRBV5-1	TRBD1	TRBJ2-7	once	TGCGCCAGCACCCCCGGACAGGGCAACGAGCAGTACTTC	CASTPGQGNEQYF
TRBV23-1	NA	TRBJ1-1	NA	TGCGCCAGCCTCCAAGGCCCCGGGGTAGCTTTCTTT	CASLQGPGVAFF
TRBV5-4	NA	TRBJ2-5	NA	TGTGCCAGCAGGAAGGGACAACAAGAGACCCAGTACTTC	CASRKGQQETQYF
TRBV9	TRBD1	TRBJ1-2	NA	TGTGCCAGCAGCGTAGATGGACAGGGGGTAGGGGGCTACACCTTC	CASSVDGQGVGGYTF
TRBV5-1	TRBD1	TRBJ2-1	once	TGCGCCAGCAGCCGGGGACAGAGCTACAATGAGCAGTTCTTC	CASSRGQSYNEQFF
TRBV19	TRBD1	TRBJ1-2	few	TGTGCCAGTAGTATCGAAAACAGGGGTGGCTACACCTTC	CASSIENRGGYTF
TRBV7-6	NA	TRBJ2-2	NA	TGTGCCAGCAGCCAACAACCGACAGCTAGGAGCACCGGGGAGCTGTTTTTT	CASSQQPTARSTGELFF
TRBV13	NA	TRBJ1-4	once	TGTGCCAGCAGCCGAAAGACAGCTGGTGGTGAAAAACTGTTTTTT	CASSRKTAGGEKLFF
TRBV4-3	TRBD2	TRBJ2-1	medium-sized	TGCGCCAGCAGCCACGGGGGACTAGCGGGAGGGTTACAGTTCTTC	CASSHGGLAGGLQFF
TRBV6-5	NA	TRBJ2-7	NA	TGTGCCAGCAGTTACCACAGGACCTACGAGCAGTACTTC	CASSYHRTYEQYF
TRBV7-9	TRBD1	TRBJ1-1	few	TGTGCCAGCAGCTTAGTCAGGGGGCTAAACACTGAAGCTTTCTTT	CASSLVRGLNTEAFF
TRBV5-1	TRBD1	TRBJ2-3	NA	TGCGCCAGCAGCTACGGGACAGGGTTGGCAGATACGCAGTATTTT	CASSYGTGLADTQYF
TRBV6-5	NA	TRBJ1-2	NA	TGTGCCAGCAGTTACCAACTTCAGGGAGGCTATGGCTACACCTTC	CASSYQLQGGYGYTF
TRBV5-4	NA	TRBJ2-1	NA	TGTGCCAGCAGCCCGGGGGGGGACAGGGACAATGAGCAGTTCTTC	CASSPGGDRDNEQFF
TRBV7-6	TRBD1	TRBJ2-2	NA	TGTGCCAGCAGCTTTTGGGGTACGGGACAGGGAATCACCGGGGAGCTGTTTTTT	CASSFWGTGQGITGELFF
TRBV27	NA	TRBJ1-2	NA	TGTGCCAGCAGTTCCCGGACTGTCTATGGCTACACCTTC	CASSSRTVYGYTF
TRBV5-4	NA	TRBJ2-7	NA	TGTGCCAGCAGCACCTTTGCAGGGTCCTACGAGCAGTACTTC	CASSTFAGSYEQYF
TRBV5-1	NA	TRBJ2-1	NA	TGCGCCAGCAGCTCTGGGGGGGCACGGCGGGACAATGAGCAGTTCTTC	CASSSGGARRDNEQFF
TRBV6-1	NA	TRBJ1-1	NA	TGTGCCAGCAGTGAAGGAGGGAACACTGAAGCTTTCTTT	CASSEGGNTEAFF
TRBV4-2	TRBD1	TRBJ1-3	NA	TGTGCCAGCAGCCAGGTGGACAGGATCTCTGGAAACACCATATATTTT	CASSQVDRISGNTIYF
TRBV7-8	TRBD2	TRBJ2-7	few	TGTGCCAGCAGCCTGCGGACTAGCGGGTTCTACGAGCAGTACTTC	CASSLRTSGFYEQYF
TRBV29-1	NA	TRBJ1-1	NA	TGCAGCATTGGAGGGAACACTGAAGCTTTCTTT	CSIGGNTEAFF
TRBV28	NA	TRBJ1-3	NA	TGTGCCAGCAGTCCCGGACAGTTGGGTTACACCATATATTTT	CASSPGQLGYTIYF
TRBV2	TRBD1	TRBJ2-2	NA	TGTGCCAGCAGGCAAGGGGGCGAGGCCGGGGAGCTGTTTTTT	CASRQGGEAGELFF
TRBV5-1	TRBD1	TRBJ1-2	NA	TGCGCCAGCAGCCAAACCGGGACAGGGGGCGGCTATGGCTACACCTTC	CASSQTGTGGGYGYTF
TRBV2	NA	TRBJ1-2	NA	TGTGCCAGCACCGGGGTGAGGGGCTACACCTTC	CASTGVRGYTF
TRBV7-8	NA	TRBJ2-7	few	TGTGCCAGCAGCTCCTACAGGTTATCCTACGAGCAGTACTTC	CASSSYRLSYEQYF